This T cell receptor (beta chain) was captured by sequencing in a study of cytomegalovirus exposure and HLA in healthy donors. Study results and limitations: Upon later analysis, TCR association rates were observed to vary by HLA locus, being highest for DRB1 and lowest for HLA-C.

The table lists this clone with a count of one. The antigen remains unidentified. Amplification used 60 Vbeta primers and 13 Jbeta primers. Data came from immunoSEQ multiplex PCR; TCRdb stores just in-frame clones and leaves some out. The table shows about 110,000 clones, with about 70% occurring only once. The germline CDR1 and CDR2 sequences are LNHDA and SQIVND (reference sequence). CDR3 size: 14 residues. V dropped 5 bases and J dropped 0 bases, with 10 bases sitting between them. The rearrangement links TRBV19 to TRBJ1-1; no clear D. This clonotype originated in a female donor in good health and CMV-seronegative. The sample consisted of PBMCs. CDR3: CASSFSGLNTEAFF. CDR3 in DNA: TGTGCCAGTAGTTTCAGTGGTCTGAACACTGAAGCTTTCTTT. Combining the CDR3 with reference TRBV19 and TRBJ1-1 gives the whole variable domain DGGITQSPKYLFRKEGQNVTLSCEQNLNHDAMYWYRQDPGQGLRLIYYSQIVNDFQKGDIAEGYSVSREKKESFPLTVTSAQKNPTAFYLCASSFSGLNTEAFFGQGTRLTVV.